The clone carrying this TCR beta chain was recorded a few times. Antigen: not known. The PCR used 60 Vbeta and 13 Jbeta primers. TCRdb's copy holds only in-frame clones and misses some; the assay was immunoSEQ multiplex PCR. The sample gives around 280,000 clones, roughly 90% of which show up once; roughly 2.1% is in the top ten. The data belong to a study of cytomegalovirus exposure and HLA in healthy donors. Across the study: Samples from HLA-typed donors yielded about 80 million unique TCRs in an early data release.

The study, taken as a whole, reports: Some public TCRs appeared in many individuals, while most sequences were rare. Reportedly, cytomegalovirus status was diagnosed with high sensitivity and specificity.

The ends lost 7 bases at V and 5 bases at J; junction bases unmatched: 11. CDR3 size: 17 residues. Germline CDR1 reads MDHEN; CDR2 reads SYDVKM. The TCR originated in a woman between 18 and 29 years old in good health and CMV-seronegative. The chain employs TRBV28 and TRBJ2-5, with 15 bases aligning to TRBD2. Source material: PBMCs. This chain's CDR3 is CASNRPGLAGGRETQYF. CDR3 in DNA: TGTGCCAGCAATAGACCGGGACTAGCGGGGGGAAGGGAGACCCAGTACTTC.